This TCR beta chain was observed in a study of T cells expressing NK-cell markers. General study results and limits: The study found dominant NKG2C+ clonotypes at roughly 1.0-8% of CD8+ T cells in five or six donors.

Reanalyzing the 5' RACE reads, TCRdb keeps one entry per CDR3 protein, without DNA. The listing records 6,500 to 9,500 distinct CDR3 sequences. Notes on this clonotype: What it binds is unknown.

This TCR was recovered from a man aged 18-69 years in good health. The sample comprised blood T cells: a sorted CD56 or NKG2C T cell subset, CD4+ or CD8+ T cells, or bulk PBMC T cells (not recorded which).

The CDR3: CASSPGTLNTEAFF. This rearrangement joins TRBV5-1 to TRBJ1-1; no DNA is available, so the TRBD1 call from TCRdb remains unchecked. Germline-derived CDR1 and CDR2 are SGHRS and YFSETQ. CDR3 length equals 14 residues.